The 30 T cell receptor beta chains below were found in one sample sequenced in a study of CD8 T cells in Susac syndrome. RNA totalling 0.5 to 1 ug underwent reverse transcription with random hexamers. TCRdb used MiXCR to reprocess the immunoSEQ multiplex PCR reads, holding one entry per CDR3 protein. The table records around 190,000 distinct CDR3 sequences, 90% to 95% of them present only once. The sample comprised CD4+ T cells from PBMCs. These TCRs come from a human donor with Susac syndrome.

The CDR3 DNA sequence: TGTGCCAGCAGCCACCGGGGGGGGCTGACTGAAGCTTTCTTT. Translating gives CASSHRGGLTEAFF. The chain joins TRBV5-6 to TRBJ1-1; TRBD1 is a possible D gene (6 bases). V was shortened by 4 bases and J by 5 bases, with 15 bases between the two germline ends. CDR1 and CDR2 from the germline V gene are SGHDT and YYEEEE. The CDR3 runs to 14 residues.

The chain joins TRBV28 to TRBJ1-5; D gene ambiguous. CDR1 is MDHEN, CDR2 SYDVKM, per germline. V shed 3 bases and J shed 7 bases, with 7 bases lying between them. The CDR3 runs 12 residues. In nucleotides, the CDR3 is TGTGCCAGCAGTTTGGAAGGGCAGCCCCAGCATTTT. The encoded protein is CASSLEGQPQHF.

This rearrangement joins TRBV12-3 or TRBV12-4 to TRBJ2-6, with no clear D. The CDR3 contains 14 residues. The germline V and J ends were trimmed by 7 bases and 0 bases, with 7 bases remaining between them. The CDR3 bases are TGTGCCAGCACCGTACACTCTGGGGCCAACGTCCTGACTTTC. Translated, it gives CASTVHSGANVLTF.

The CDR3 DNA follows: TGCAGTGCTCAGACAGGGGGCGGGAATCAGCCCCAGCATTTT. This codes for CSAQTGGGNQPQHF. The V and J genes are TRBV20-1 and TRBJ1-5; TRBD1 aligns across 10 bases. The CDR3 consists of 14 residues. The V gene's germline CDR1 is DFQATT and CDR2 SNEGSKA (reference sequence). J lost 4 bases, V lost 5 bases, and 5 bases had no gene match.

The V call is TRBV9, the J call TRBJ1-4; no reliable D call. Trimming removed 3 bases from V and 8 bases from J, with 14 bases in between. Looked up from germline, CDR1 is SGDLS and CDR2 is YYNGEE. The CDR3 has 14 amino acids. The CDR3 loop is CASSEGAPGEKLFF. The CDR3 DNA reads TGTGCCAGCAGCGAGGGAGCCCCGGGGGAAAAACTGTTTTTT.

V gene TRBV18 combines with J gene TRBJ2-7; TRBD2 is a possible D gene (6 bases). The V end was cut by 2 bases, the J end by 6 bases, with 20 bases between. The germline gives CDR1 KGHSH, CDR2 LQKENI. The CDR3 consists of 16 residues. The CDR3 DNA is TGTGCCAGCTCACCAGTCGGGTTCGGGGGTTCTCTCGAGCAGTACTTC. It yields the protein CASSPVGFGGSLEQYF.

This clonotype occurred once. This CDR3 is CATSHTERTVQYF. DNA for the CDR3: TGTGCCACCAGCCACACGGAACGAACCGTGCAGTACTTC. The rearrangement joins TRBV15 to TRBJ2-7; D is unclear. Trimming removed 5 bases at V and 9 bases at J, with 17 bases between. Germline V gives CDR1 LNHNV, CDR2 YYDKDF (reference sequence). This CDR3 has 13 residues.

CDR3 in amino acids: CASSLARTSGVYNEQFF. CDR3 sequence (DNA): TGTGCCAGCAGCTTGGCCCGGACTAGCGGGGTATACAATGAGCAGTTCTTC. The J gene is TRBJ2-1, the V gene TRBV7-2; 12 positions match TRBD2. The trim removed 3 bases at V and 4 bases at J, leaving 7 bases unmatched. Germline CDR1 is SGHTA and CDR2 is FQGNSA. The CDR3 has 17 residues.

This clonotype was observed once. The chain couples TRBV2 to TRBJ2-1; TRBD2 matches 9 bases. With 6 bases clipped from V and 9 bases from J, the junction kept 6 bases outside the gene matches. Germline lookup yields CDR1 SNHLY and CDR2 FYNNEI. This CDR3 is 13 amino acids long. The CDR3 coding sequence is TGTGCCAGCAGAAGCGGGGGGTACGGTGAGCAGTTCTTC. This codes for CASRSGGYGEQFF.

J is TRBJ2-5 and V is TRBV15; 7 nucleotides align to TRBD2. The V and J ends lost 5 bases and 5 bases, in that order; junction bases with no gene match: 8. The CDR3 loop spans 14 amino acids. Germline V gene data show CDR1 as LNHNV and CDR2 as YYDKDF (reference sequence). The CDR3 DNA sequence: TGTGCCACCAGCGTTCGGGGGGTCCTCGAGACCCAGTACTTC. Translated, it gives CATSVRGVLETQYF.

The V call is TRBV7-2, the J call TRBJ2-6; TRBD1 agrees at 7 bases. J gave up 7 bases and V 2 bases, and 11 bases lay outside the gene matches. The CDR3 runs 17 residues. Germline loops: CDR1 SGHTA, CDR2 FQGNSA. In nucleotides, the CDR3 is TGTGCCAGCAGCTTAAGGGGGACAGACGTCCGAGCCAACGTCCTGACTTTC. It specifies CASSLRGTDVRANVLTF.

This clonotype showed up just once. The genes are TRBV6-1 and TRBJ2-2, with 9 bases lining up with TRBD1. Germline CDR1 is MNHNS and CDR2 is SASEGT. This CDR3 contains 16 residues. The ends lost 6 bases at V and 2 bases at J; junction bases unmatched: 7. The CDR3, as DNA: TGTGCCAGCAGCCCGACAGGGGGACGAAACACCGGGGAGCTGTTTTTT. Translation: CASSPTGGRNTGELFF.

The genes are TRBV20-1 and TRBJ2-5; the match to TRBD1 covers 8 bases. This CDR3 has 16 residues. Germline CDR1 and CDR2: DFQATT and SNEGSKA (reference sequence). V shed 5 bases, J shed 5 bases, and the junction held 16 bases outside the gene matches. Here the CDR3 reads CSAPRTGRLIRETQYF. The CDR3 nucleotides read TGCAGTGCTCCTCGGACAGGGCGCCTGATTCGGGAGACCCAGTACTTC.

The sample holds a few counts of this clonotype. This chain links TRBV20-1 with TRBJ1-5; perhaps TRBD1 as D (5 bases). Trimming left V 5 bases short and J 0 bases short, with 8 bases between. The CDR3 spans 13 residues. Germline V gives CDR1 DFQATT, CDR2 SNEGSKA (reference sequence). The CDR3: CSAPTDSNQPQHF. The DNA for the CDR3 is TGCAGTGCTCCGACAGATAGCAATCAGCCCCAGCATTTT.

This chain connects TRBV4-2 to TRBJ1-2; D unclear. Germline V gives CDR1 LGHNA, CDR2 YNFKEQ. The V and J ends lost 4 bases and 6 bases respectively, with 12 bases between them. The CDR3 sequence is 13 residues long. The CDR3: CASSPRPGHGYTF. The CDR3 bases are TGTGCCAGCAGCCCCCGTCCTGGGCATGGCTACACCTTC.

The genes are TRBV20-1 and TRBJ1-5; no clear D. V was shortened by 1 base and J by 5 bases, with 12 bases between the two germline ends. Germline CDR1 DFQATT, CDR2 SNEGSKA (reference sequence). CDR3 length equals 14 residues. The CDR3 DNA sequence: TGCAGTGCTAGAGTTGGACCCTCCTATCAGCCCCAGCATTTT. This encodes CSARVGPSYQPQHF.

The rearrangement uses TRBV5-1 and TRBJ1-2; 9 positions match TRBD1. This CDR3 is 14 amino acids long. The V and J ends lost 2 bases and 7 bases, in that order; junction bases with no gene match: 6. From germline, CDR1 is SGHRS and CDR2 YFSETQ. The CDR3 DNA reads TGCGCCAGCAGCTTCACAGGGGGCGCCGGTGGCTACACCTTC. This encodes CASSFTGGAGGYTF.

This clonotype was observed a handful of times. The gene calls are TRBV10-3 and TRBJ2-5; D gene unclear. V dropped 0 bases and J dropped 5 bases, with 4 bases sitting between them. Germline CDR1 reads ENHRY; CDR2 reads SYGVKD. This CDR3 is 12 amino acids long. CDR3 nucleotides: TGTGCCATCAGTGAGTCGGGGGAGACCCAGTACTTC. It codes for CAISESGETQYF.

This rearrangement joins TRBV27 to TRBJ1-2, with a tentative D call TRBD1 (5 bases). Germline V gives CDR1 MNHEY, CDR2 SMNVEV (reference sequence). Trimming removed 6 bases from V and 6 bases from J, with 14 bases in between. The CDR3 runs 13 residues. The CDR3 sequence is CASRPPLGHGYTF. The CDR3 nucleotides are TGTGCCAGCAGGCCCCCGTTGGGGCATGGCTACACCTTC.

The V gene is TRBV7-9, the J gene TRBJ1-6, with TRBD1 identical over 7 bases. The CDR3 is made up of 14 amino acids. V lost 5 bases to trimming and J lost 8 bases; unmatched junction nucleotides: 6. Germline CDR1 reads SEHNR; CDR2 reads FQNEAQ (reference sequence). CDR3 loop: CASSTGDRYSPLHF. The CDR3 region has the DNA TGTGCCAGCAGCACCGGGGACAGATATTCACCCCTCCACTTT.

This CDR3 reads CAWSVGITSRKLFF. The CDR3 DNA is TGTGCCTGGAGTGTAGGCATCACATCCAGAAAACTGTTTTTT. The rearrangement links TRBV30 to TRBJ1-4; unclear D gene. This CDR3 contains 14 residues. Trimming stripped 0 bases from V and 10 bases from J, with 15 bases between. The germline V gene encodes CDR1 GTSNPN and CDR2 SVGIG (reference sequence).

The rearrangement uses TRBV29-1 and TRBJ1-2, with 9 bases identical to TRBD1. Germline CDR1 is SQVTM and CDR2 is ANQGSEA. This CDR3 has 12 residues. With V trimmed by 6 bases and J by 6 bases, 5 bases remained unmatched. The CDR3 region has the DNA TGCAGCGTGGGGGGACAGGGAAATGGCTACACCTTC. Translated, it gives CSVGGQGNGYTF.

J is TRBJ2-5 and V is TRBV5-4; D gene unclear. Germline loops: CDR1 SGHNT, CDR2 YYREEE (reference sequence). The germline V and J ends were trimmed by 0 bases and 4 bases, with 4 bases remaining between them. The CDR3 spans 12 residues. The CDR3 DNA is TGTGCCAGCAGCTTGGAGGCAGAGACCCAGTACTTC. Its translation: CASSLEAETQYF.

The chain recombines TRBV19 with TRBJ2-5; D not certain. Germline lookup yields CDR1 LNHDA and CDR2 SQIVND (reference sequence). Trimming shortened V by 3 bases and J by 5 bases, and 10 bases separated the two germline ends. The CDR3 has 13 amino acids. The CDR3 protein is CASSMYGPETQYF. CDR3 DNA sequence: TGTGCCAGTAGTATGTATGGGCCGGAGACCCAGTACTTC.

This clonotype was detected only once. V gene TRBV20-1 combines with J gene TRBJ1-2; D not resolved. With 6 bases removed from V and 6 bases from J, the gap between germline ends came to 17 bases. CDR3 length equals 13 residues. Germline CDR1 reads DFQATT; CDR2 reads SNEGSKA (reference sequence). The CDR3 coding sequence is TGCAGTGCCCCTCGGTCCTGGTGGGATGGCTACACCTTC. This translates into CSAPRSWWDGYTF.

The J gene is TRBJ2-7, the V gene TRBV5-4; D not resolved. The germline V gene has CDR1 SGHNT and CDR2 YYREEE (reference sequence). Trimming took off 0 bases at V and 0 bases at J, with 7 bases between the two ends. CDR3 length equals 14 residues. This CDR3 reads CASSLERASYEQYF. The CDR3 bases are TGTGCCAGCAGCTTGGAACGGGCCTCCTACGAGCAGTACTTC.

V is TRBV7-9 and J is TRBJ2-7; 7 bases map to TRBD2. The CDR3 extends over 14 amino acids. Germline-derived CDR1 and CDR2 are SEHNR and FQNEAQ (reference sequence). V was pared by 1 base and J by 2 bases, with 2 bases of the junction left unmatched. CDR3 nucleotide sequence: TGTGCCAGCAGCTTAGGCGGGGGAACCTACGAGCAGTACTTC. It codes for CASSLGGGTYEQYF.

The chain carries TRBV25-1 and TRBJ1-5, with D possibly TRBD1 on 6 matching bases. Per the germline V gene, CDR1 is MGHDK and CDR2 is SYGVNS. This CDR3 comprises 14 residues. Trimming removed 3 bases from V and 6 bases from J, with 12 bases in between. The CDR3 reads CASSDNRVSQPQHF. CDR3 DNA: TGTGCCAGCAGTGACAACAGGGTCAGTCAGCCCCAGCATTTT.

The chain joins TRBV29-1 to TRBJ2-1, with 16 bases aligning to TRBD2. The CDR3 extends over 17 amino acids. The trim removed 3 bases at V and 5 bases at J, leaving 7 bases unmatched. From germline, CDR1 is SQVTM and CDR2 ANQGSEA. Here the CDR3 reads CSVEGLAGGSRHNEQFF. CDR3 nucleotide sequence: TGCAGCGTTGAGGGACTAGCGGGGGGGAGTCGACACAATGAGCAGTTCTTC.

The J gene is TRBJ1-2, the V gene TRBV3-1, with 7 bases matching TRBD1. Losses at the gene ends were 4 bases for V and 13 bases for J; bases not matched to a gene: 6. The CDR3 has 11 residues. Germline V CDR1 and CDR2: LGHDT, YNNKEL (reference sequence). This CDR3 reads CASSLDRDTTF. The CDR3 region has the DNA TGTGCCAGCAGCCTCGACAGGGATACCACCTTC.